A selection of T cell receptor beta chains follows, all from one sample in a study of blood T cell repertoires in COVID-19. Only in-frame clones appear in the TCRdb table, and some are missing; sequencing was by immunoSEQ multiplex PCR. Here the sample spans over 250,000 clones, 88% being singletons. Sequencing used peripheral blood. Every receptor here comes from a woman in her 30s with acute or convalescent COVID-19. Both conserved end residues are part of each CDR3. Each record gives: J gene, clone size, V gene, D gene, CDR3 DNA, CDR3 protein. A D gene is named only where the DNA matches it firmly. The size field is filled for only some rows; it gives once, few, many or a size class.

TRBJ1-6 | - | TRBV3-1/TRBV3-2 | - | TGTGCCAGCAGCCAAGGCGGCCGGTCACCCCTCCACTTT | CASSQGGRSPLHF
TRBJ2-1 | - | TRBV27 | TRBD2 | TGTGCCAGCAGTTTATACCGGTCTTGGGGGAAGGCGGGAGTAAGTGGGCAGTTCTTC | CASSLYRSWGKAGVSGQFF
TRBJ1-2 | - | TRBV30 | - | TGTGCCTGGAGCGCCGGTACCTATGGCTACACCTTC | CAWSAGTYGYTF
TRBJ2-7 | - | TRBV9 | - | TGTGCCAGCAGCGCAGGGCCCTACGAGCAGTACTTC | CASSAGPYEQYF
TRBJ2-7 | - | TRBV9 | - | TGTGCCAGCAGCGTAGGGCCGGGCTCCTACGAGCAGTACTTC | CASSVGPGSYEQYF
TRBJ1-4 | - | TRBV4-3 | - | TGCGCCAGCAGCCAAGACTACAGAGTAGTTAATGAAAAACTGTTTTTT | CASSQDYRVVNEKLFF
TRBJ2-7 | - | TRBV28 | TRBD2 | TGTGCCAGCATCATGAGCGGGGAGTCCTACGAGCAGTACTTC | CASIMSGESYEQYF
TRBJ2-1 | - | TRBV7-9 | - | TGTGCCAGCAGCGGGGGACTCTACAATGAGCAGTTCTTC | CASSGGLYNEQFF
TRBJ2-5 | once | TRBV14 | TRBD2 | TGTGCCAGCAGCCAGGGCGGACTAGCGGGAGGACAAGAGACCCAGTACTTC | CASSQGGLAGGQETQYF
TRBJ2-5 | - | TRBV15 | TRBD2 | TGTGCCACCAGCAGAAACATACTTAAGACTAGCGGGAGGGCCATGACCCAGTACTTC | CATSRNILKTSGRAMTQYF
TRBJ1-1 | - | TRBV9 | - | TGTGCCAGCAGCGTAGAGGACGGGGAGCAAGGAGCTTTCTTT | CASSVEDGEQGAFF
TRBJ1-1 | - | TRBV30 | - | TGTGCCTGGGGGCCCGGGTTAGGCACTGAAGCTTTCTTT | CAWGPGLGTEAFF
TRBJ1-4 | once | TRBV4-1 | TRBD1 | TGCGCCAGCAGCCAAGATTTGGGGACAGTAAATGAAAAACTGTTTTTT | CASSQDLGTVNEKLFF
TRBJ2-1 | - | TRBV19 | - | TGTGCCAGTAGTAGTCGCGGGGAGCAGTTCTTC | CASSSRGEQFF
TRBJ1-1 | - | TRBV6-4 | TRBD1 | TGTGCCAGCAGTGAGGGGACAGGGGGCACTGAAGCTTTCTTT | CASSEGTGGTEAFF
TRBJ2-2 | - | TRBV9 | - | TGTGCCAGCAGCGTAGCTTTCAGCGGGGAGCTGTTTTTT | CASSVAFSGELFF
TRBJ1-4 | - | TRBV19 | - | TGTGCCAGTAGTAAAACAGGTCTATCTGTAGAAAAACTGTTTTTT | CASSKTGLSVEKLFF
TRBJ1-2 | few | TRBV6-2/TRBV6-3 | TRBD1 | TGTGCCAGCAGTCTTCAGGGGGAGTCTCATGGCTACACCTTC | CASSLQGESHGYTF
TRBJ1-3 | - | TRBV10-3 | - | TGTGCCACTCGGGGGGCGAGCTCTGGAAACACCATATATTTT | CATRGASSGNTIYF
TRBJ1-2 | few | TRBV6-5 | - | TGTGCCAGCAGCCAAGACATCTATGGCTACACCTTC | CASSQDIYGYTF
TRBJ2-2 | - | TRBV10-3 | - | TGTGCCATCAGGCCGGGACTCAACACCGGGGAGCTGTTTTTT | CAIRPGLNTGELFF
TRBJ2-7 | - | TRBV19 | - | TGTGCCAGTAGTATAGCGACTACACGGTACGAGCAGTACTTC | CASSIATTRYEQYF
TRBJ2-5 | - | TRBV7-9 | - | TGTGCCAGCAGCTTAGGCACGGGGTACCAAGAGACCCAGTACTTC | CASSLGTGYQETQYF
TRBJ1-5 | few | TRBV6-5 | TRBD1 | TGTGCCAGCAGGACAGGGGATCAGCCCCAGCATTTT | CASRTGDQPQHF
TRBJ1-5 | few | TRBV29-1 | - | TGCAGCGTTGTCGAGGAGGGTCCCCAGCATTTT | CSVVEEGPQHF
TRBJ2-5 | - | TRBV10-1 | TRBD1 | TGCGCCAGCAGTGAAGAGACAGGGGTCTGGGAGACCCAGTACTTC | CASSEETGVWETQYF
TRBJ1-1 | once | TRBV9 | TRBD1 | TGTGCCAGCAGCGTAGGACAGGGGGACACTGAAGCTTTCTTT | CASSVGQGDTEAFF
TRBJ2-7 | - | TRBV7-2 | TRBD2 | TGTGCCAGCAGCCTACTAGCGGGAGGGCCTTACGAGCAGTACTTC | CASSLLAGGPYEQYF
TRBJ2-5 | - | TRBV5-4 | - | TGTGCCAGCAGCCCCGAGATTTACCAAGAGACCCAGTACTTC | CASSPEIYQETQYF
TRBJ2-7 | - | TRBV27 | - | TGTGCCAGCAGTTCCCCCGGGAGAGGGGCATACGAGCAGTACTTC | CASSSPGRGAYEQYF
TRBJ2-2 | - | TRBV10-1 | - | TGCGCCAGCAGTGAAGGGGGGGGCACCGGGGAGCTGTTTTTT | CASSEGGGTGELFF
TRBJ1-3 | - | TRBV29-1 | - | TGCGGGGGGGTCAGCGGGAGCTCTGGAAACACCATATATTTT | CGGVSGSSGNTIYF
TRBJ1-4 | - | TRBV29-1 | - | TGCAGCGTTGTTCAGGGGAATGAAAAACTGTTTTTT | CSVVQGNEKLFF
TRBJ1-6 | once | TRBV7-8 | - | TGTGCCAGCAGCTTAGATCGGGGTTCACCCCTCCACTTT | CASSLDRGSPLHF
TRBJ1-2 | - | TRBV2 | - | TGTGCCAGCACCGGGGGGTCTAGCTATGGCTACACCTTC | CASTGGSSYGYTF
TRBJ1-1 | once | TRBV19 | TRBD1 | TGTGCCAGTACCGGGACAGGGGTGAGTACTGAAGCTTTCTTT | CASTGTGVSTEAFF
TRBJ1-1 | - | TRBV5-6 | TRBD1 | TGTGCCAGCAGCCCGGGACAGCCAATAAACACTGAAGCTTTCTTT | CASSPGQPINTEAFF